Listed here are 21 T cell receptor beta chains from one sample, sequenced in a study of blood T cell repertoires in COVID-19. Measured with immunoSEQ multiplex PCR; TCRdb has only the in-frame clones, and not every one. The sample shows hundreds of thousands of clones, 70% to 90% of them seen only once. Source material: peripheral blood. These receptors all come from a woman between 18 and 29 years old with acute or convalescent COVID-19.

The CDR3, as DNA: TGTGCCAGCTCATCTAGCGGGTCGATCACTGAAGCTTTCTTT. This gives the protein CASSSSGSITEAFF. The chain uses TRBV18 and TRBJ1-1; D is undetermined. The CDR3 contains 14 residues. V was shortened by 5 bases and J by 4 bases, with 14 bases between the two germline ends. CDR1 and CDR2 (germline): KGHSH, LQKENI. Variable domain in full (rest from reference TRBV18 and TRBJ1-1): NAGVMQNPRHLVRRRGQEARLRCSPMKGHSHVYWYRQLPEEGLKFMVYLQKENIIDESGMPKERFSAEFPKEGPSILRIQQVVRGDSAAYFCASSSSGSITEAFFGQGTRLTVV.

This chain connects TRBV5-1 to TRBJ2-1; D possibly corresponds to TRBD1 (6 bases). Germline values: CDR1 SGHRS, CDR2 YFSETQ. Trimming took 0 bases from V and 1 from J, leaving 11 bases between them. CDR3 length: 16 residues. For the CDR3, the DNA is TGCGCCAGCAGCTTGGAGGGGGTTGGGTCCTACAATGAGCAGTTCTTC. Translating gives CASSLEGVGSYNEQFF.

This sequence joins TRBV7-9 and TRBJ2-7, with D possibly being TRBD1 (6 bases). The CDR3 extends over 12 amino acids. V was cut by 5 bases and J by 7 bases, with 12 bases left in between. Germline-derived CDR1 and CDR2 are SEHNR and FQNEAQ (reference sequence). The DNA for the CDR3 is TGTGCCAGCAGCGGGGGCCTACTGGAGCAGTACTTC. This codes for CASSGGLLEQYF.

J is TRBJ1-2 and V is TRBV7-9, with a tentative D call TRBD1 (5 bases). CDR1 and CDR2 (germline): SEHNR, FQNEAQ (reference sequence). This CDR3 has 13 residues. Trimming removed 5 bases from V and 8 bases from J, with 15 bases in between. CDR3 DNA sequence: TGTGCCAGCAGCACCTGGGGGGTTAGAGGCTACACCTTC. It codes for CASSTWGVRGYTF.

This rearrangement joins TRBV6-5 to TRBJ1-4; the match to TRBD1 covers 7 bases. Germline lookup yields CDR1 MNHEY and CDR2 SVGAGI. The CDR3 contains 14 residues. Germline trimming cut 10 bases from V and 8 bases from J; bases unmatched to any gene: 13. As DNA, the CDR3 is TGTGCCACCAGAAGGGACAGCACATGGGAAAAACTGTTTTTT. It yields the protein CATRRDSTWEKLFF.

This clone was observed once. The chain couples TRBV5-1 to TRBJ1-2, with 7 bases aligning to TRBD1. V was clipped by 5 bases and J by 8 bases; unmatched bases: 12. This CDR3 region has 14 residues. Germline V gene lookup returns CDR1 SGHRS and CDR2 YFSETQ. The chain's CDR3 is CASRLTQGNGGYTF. The CDR3 DNA reads as TGCGCCAGCAGGCTCACACAGGGGAACGGAGGCTACACCTTC.

The chain recombines TRBV2 with TRBJ1-2, with 9 bases identical to TRBD1. Losses at the gene ends were 5 bases for V and 6 bases for J; bases not matched to a gene: 7. Germline lookup yields CDR1 SNHLY and CDR2 FYNNEI. This CDR3 contains 14 residues. The CDR3 bases are TGTGCCAGCAGTCTGACAGGGGGAATGGATGGCTACACCTTC. This codes for CASSLTGGMDGYTF.

This clone has only one observation. The chain carries TRBV11-2 and TRBJ2-3, with 9 nucleotides matching TRBD2. Germline V gene lookup returns CDR1 SGHAT and CDR2 FQNNGV. The J segment lost 0 bases and the V segment lost 5 bases, leaving 3 bases of the junction unmatched. The CDR3 sequence is 15 residues long. For the CDR3, the DNA is TGTGCCAGCAGCCTGCTAGCGGGAAGCACAGATACGCAGTATTTT. Protein sequence: CASSLLAGSTDTQYF.

The V gene is TRBV7-3, the J gene TRBJ1-1, with TRBD1 matching 9 bases. Germline V gene lookup returns CDR1 SGHTA and CDR2 FQGTGA. CDR3 length: 15 amino acids. V lost 3 bases, J lost 4 bases, and 6 bases stayed unmatched. CDR3: CASSFRGQGATEAFF. In nucleotides, the CDR3 is TGTGCCAGCAGCTTTAGGGGACAGGGCGCCACTGAAGCTTTCTTT.

V usage is TRBV4-2 and J usage is TRBJ1-2; maybe TRBD1 (5 bases). The CDR3 is 13 residues long. Trimming removed 5 bases at V and 5 bases at J, with 12 bases between. Per the germline V gene, CDR1 is LGHNA and CDR2 is YNFKEQ. CDR3 sequence reads: CASSSGQSYGYTF. DNA for the CDR3: TGTGCCAGCAGCTCTGGACAATCATATGGCTACACCTTC.

For this clone: The same CDR3 arises from other DNA sequences in this sample as well. The V gene is TRBV9, the J gene TRBJ1-5; 8 bases are a match to TRBD1. There are 14 residues in the CDR3. After removal of 2 bases from V and 2 bases from J, the junction contained 0 bases not matched to a gene. Germline CDR1 is SGDLS and CDR2 is YYNGEE. CDR3 residues: CASSVGQGNQPQHF. Written as DNA, the CDR3 is TGTGCCAGCAGCGTGGGACAGGGCAATCAGCCCCAGCATTTT.

V gene TRBV4-1 combines with J gene TRBJ2-7; the D gene is possibly TRBD1 (5 bases). The CDR3 loop spans 13 amino acids. Trimming took 4 bases from V and 5 from J, leaving 12 bases between them. Germline V gene data show CDR1 as MGHRA and CDR2 as YSYEKL. In nucleotides, the CDR3 is TGCGCCAGCAGCCCGTCCCAGGGCCACGAGCAGTACTTC. Protein sequence: CASSPSQGHEQYF.

The CDR3 DNA reads as TGTGCCAGCAGCTCCTTTATCAGGGGGCTAACCGGGGAGCTGTTTTTT. This sequence encodes CASSSFIRGLTGELFF. The V and J genes are TRBV7-9 and TRBJ2-2, with TRBD1 identical over 8 bases. The CDR3 contains 16 residues. CDR1 is SEHNR and CDR2 is FQNEAQ in the germline V gene (reference sequence). V was pared by 4 bases and J by 5 bases, with 9 bases of the junction left unmatched.

J is TRBJ1-3 and V is TRBV18; TRBD1 matches 8 bases. Germline values: CDR1 KGHSH, CDR2 LQKENI. With V trimmed by 2 bases and J by 0 bases, 6 bases remained unmatched. This CDR3 comprises 17 residues. CDR3 DNA sequence: TGTGCCAGCTCACCAGTGACAGGGGCTGCCTCTGGAAACACCATATATTTT. This codes for CASSPVTGAASGNTIYF.

The rearrangement links TRBV19 to TRBJ2-3; 13 bases line up with TRBD2. Trimming cost V 5 bases and J 0 bases; bases outside gene matches: 5. This CDR3 region has 17 residues. The germline V gene has CDR1 LNHDA and CDR2 SQIVND (reference sequence). CDR3 in amino acids: CASSRTSGGYSTDTQYF. CDR3 in DNA: TGTGCCAGTAGTCGGACTAGCGGGGGATATAGCACAGATACGCAGTATTTT.

This chain connects TRBV6-5 to TRBJ2-1; 9 bases fit TRBD1. V lost 6 bases to trimming and J lost 4 bases; unmatched junction nucleotides: 7. This CDR3 is built from 15 residues. The germline CDR1 and CDR2 sequences are MNHEY and SVGAGI. The chain's CDR3 is CASSIGTGLYNEQFF. The CDR3 DNA follows: TGTGCCAGCAGCATCGGGACAGGGTTATACAATGAGCAGTTCTTC.

This clone was counted between two and nine times. The chain has TRBV19 and TRBJ1-2; D is perhaps TRBD1 (6 bases). The germline V and J ends were trimmed by 6 bases and 4 bases, with 12 bases remaining between them. CDR1 and CDR2 from the germline V gene are LNHDA and SQIVND (reference sequence). The CDR3 sequence is 13 residues long. CDR3 in amino acids: CASSRGRGYGYTF. The DNA of the CDR3 is TGTGCCAGTAGCCGGGGCAGGGGCTATGGCTACACCTTC.

The V and J genes are TRBV10-3 and TRBJ2-3; no reliable D call. The ends were cut back, 6 bases at V and 5 bases at J, with 12 bases in the middle. CDR1 is ENHRY and CDR2 is SYGVKD in the germline V gene. The CDR3 loop spans 13 amino acids. CDR3 in DNA: TGTGCCATCAGAGCTAGATACCGAGATACGCAGTATTTT. It specifies CAIRARYRDTQYF.

The chain is built from TRBV27 and TRBJ2-7; 12 bases map to TRBD1. This CDR3 comprises 14 residues. V was clipped by 7 bases and J by 5 bases; unmatched bases: 6. From germline, CDR1 is MNHEY and CDR2 SMNVEV (reference sequence). The CDR3 region is CASTRGTGGNEQYF. CDR3 bases: TGTGCCAGCACCCGAGGGACAGGGGGCAACGAGCAGTACTTC.

This clone was seen a handful of times. The chain recombines TRBV11-2 with TRBJ1-2, with D possibly matching TRBD1 (6 bases). This CDR3 region has 16 residues. Germline V gene lookup returns CDR1 SGHAT and CDR2 FQNNGV. The V gene lost 3 bases and the J gene lost 0 bases, with 14 bases spanning the gap. CDR3 residues: CASSLTGRTANYGYTF. The DNA for the CDR3 is TGTGCCAGCAGCTTGACGGGAAGGACAGCTAACTATGGCTACACCTTC.

V gene TRBV28 combines with J gene TRBJ1-1; 8 bases map to TRBD1. The CDR3 spans 15 residues. Germline loops: CDR1 MDHEN, CDR2 SYDVKM. With 5 bases clipped from V and 6 bases from J, the junction kept 11 bases outside the gene matches. CDR3 nucleotides: TGTGCCAGCAGTCCCCTGGACAGGGTAAACTCTGAAGCTTTCTTT. Residues: CASSPLDRVNSEAFF.